This T cell receptor (beta chain) was sequenced for a study of tumor-infiltrating lymphocytes in primary liver carcinoma. Study summary: Samples had roughly 3.5 to 8 million productive TCRbeta reads, comparable between tissue types. Study-wide results and caveats: Among the pair types, tumor region pairs showed more overlap than tumor-adjacent and tumor-blood pairs.

Extraction of RNA together with DNA used about 18-31 mg of unsorted bulk tissue. A constant-region primer served to make TCR beta cDNA from roughly 460 ng total RNA. Slightly modified ARM-PCR with three nested multiplex PCR rounds yielded TCR beta libraries. TCRdb re-derived calls from the multiplex PCR reads in MiXCR, one entry per CDR3 protein. The sample includes tens of thousands of distinct CDR3 sequences, roughly 80% of them seen just once. Regarding this clonotype: Antigen unknown.

The specimen sequenced was tumor-adjacent normal liver tissue. The receptor comes from a man in his forties or fifties with primary liver carcinoma and hepatitis B virus infection.

The CDR3 is CSVELVNYEQYF. CDR3 nucleotide sequence: TGCAGCGTTGAACTAGTGAATTACGAGCAGTACTTC. The rearrangement joins TRBV29-1 to TRBJ2-7; D is undetermined. Germline CDR1 reads SQVTM; CDR2 reads ANQGSEA. The CDR3 spans 12 residues. V was shortened by 2 bases and J by 4 bases, with 9 bases between the two germline ends.